The 23 T cell receptor beta chains listed next were all sequenced from one sample in a study of blood T cell repertoires in COVID-19. The data were produced by immunoSEQ multiplex PCR, yet TCRdb's version contains in-frame clones alone and is incomplete. Of roughly 100,000 clones in the sample, roughly 84% were seen once. Sequenced material: peripheral blood. These receptors originate from a human donor in a cohort sampled during active COVID-19.

The rearrangement joins TRBV19 to TRBJ2-2, with TRBD2 matching over 10 bases. V lost 3 bases and J lost 5; bases outside the gene matches: 9. This CDR3 comprises 17 residues. In germline, CDR1 is LNHDA, CDR2 SQIVND (reference sequence). The CDR3 protein is CASSIGLAGVVTGELFF. The DNA of the CDR3 is TGTGCCAGTAGTATCGGTCTAGCGGGAGTCGTAACCGGGGAGCTGTTTTTT.

The chain employs TRBV2 and TRBJ2-1; 10 bases match TRBD2. CDR1 and CDR2 (germline): SNHLY, FYNNEI. The CDR3 totals 15 residues. Trimming removed 7 bases from V and 5 bases from J; junction bases left unmatched: 8. The CDR3 coding sequence is TGTGCCAGCATCGCGACAGCGGGAGGGGACAATGAGCAGTTCTTC. Its translation: CASIATAGGDNEQFF.

CDR3 residues: CASSLIAGAPDEQYF. For the CDR3, the DNA is TGTGCCAGCAGCTTAATCGCGGGAGCCCCGGACGAGCAGTACTTC. This rearrangement joins TRBV7-3 to TRBJ2-7, with 7 bases matching TRBD2. This CDR3 has 15 residues. Germline CDR1 is SGHTA and CDR2 is FQGTGA. J was trimmed by 5 bases and V by 1 base; bases with no gene match: 8.

The chain joins TRBV6-6 to TRBJ1-1; D perhaps matches TRBD1 (5 bases). CDR1 MNHNY and CDR2 SVGAGI come from the germline V gene (reference sequence). The CDR3 sequence is 15 residues long. The germline V and J ends were trimmed by 7 bases and 0 bases, with 15 bases remaining between them. CDR3 coding DNA: TGTGCCAGCAAAATACGGGGGAACATGAACACTGAAGCTTTCTTT. Amino acid sequence: CASKIRGNMNTEAFF.

The rearrangement uses TRBV6-6 and TRBJ1-2; a weak D match, TRBD1 (6 bases). This CDR3 is 16 amino acids long. CDR1 and CDR2 from the germline V gene are MNHNY and SVGAGI (reference sequence). Between the trimmed V and J ends, which lost 5 bases and 7 bases, there was a span of 23 bases. The CDR3 protein is CASSPGQRDRLGGYTF. For the CDR3, the DNA is TGTGCCAGCAGTCCCGGACAGCGGGATCGACTCGGTGGCTACACCTTC.

This chain uses TRBV7-9 with TRBJ2-2, with a possible D match to TRBD1 (6 bases). The length of the CDR3 is 15 residues. Trimming cost V 5 bases and J 5 bases, with 15 bases left between them. Germline CDR1 SEHNR, CDR2 FQNEAQ (reference sequence). CDR3 amino acids: CASSRGQFGTGELFF. The DNA for the CDR3 is TGTGCCAGCAGCAGAGGACAGTTCGGGACCGGGGAGCTGTTTTTT.

The V call is TRBV12-5, the J call TRBJ2-6, with D maybe TRBD2 (5 bases). CDR3 length: 16 residues. V was trimmed by 1 base and J by 0 bases, leaving 7 bases between them. Germline V gene lookup returns CDR1 LGHNT and CDR2 FRNRAP. The CDR3 reads CASGLDRGSGANVLTF. The CDR3, as DNA: TGTGCTAGTGGTTTGGATCGGGGCTCTGGGGCCAACGTCCTGACTTTC.

V usage is TRBV19 and J usage is TRBJ2-1; TRBD1 matches 7 bases. This CDR3 has 14 residues. V trimming: 5 bases; J trimming: 6 bases; junction bases outside the gene matches: 7. Germline CDR1 LNHDA, CDR2 SQIVND (reference sequence). CDR3 nucleotide sequence: TGTGCCAGTAGTCGCACCCGACAGGGCAATGAGCAGTTCTTC. Translating gives CASSRTRQGNEQFF.

The V and J genes are TRBV7-9 and TRBJ1-1; D not resolved. V gave up 1 base and J gave up 5 bases, with 8 bases separating them. Germline V gives CDR1 SEHNR, CDR2 FQNEAQ (reference sequence). The CDR3 has 13 residues. For the CDR3, the DNA is TGTGCCAGCAGCTTAGGGGAGTGGACTGAAGCTTTCTTT. Translated: CASSLGEWTEAFF.

This chain joins TRBV19 and TRBJ2-4; 9 bases are shared with TRBD1. Germline V gene sequence: CDR1 LNHDA, CDR2 SQIVND (reference sequence). The CDR3 spans 15 residues. The trim removed 2 bases at V and 3 bases at J, leaving 2 bases unmatched. The CDR3 DNA is TGTGCCAGTAGTATATGGGGACAGGGCAAAAACATTCAGTACTTC. It specifies CASSIWGQGKNIQYF.

The chain is built from TRBV2 and TRBJ2-1; 10 bases match TRBD2. The CDR3 runs to 17 residues. Trimming at V came to 7 bases and at J to 0 bases, leaving 9 bases not matched to a gene. The germline CDR1 and CDR2 sequences are SNHLY and FYNNEI. For the CDR3, the DNA is TGTGCCAGCATCCGGCTAGCGGGAGTAAGCTCCTACAATGAGCAGTTCTTC. It yields the protein CASIRLAGVSSYNEQFF.

The chain links TRBV5-1 to TRBJ1-1; no clear D. V was trimmed by 0 bases and J by 7 bases, leaving 7 bases between them. CDR3 length: 12 amino acids. Germline lookup yields CDR1 SGHRS and CDR2 YFSETQ. CDR3 loop: CASSLVADEAFF. CDR3 sequence (DNA): TGCGCCAGCAGCTTGGTCGCGGATGAAGCTTTCTTT.

This clone came up once. The chain employs TRBV6-5 and TRBJ2-1; D may be TRBD2 (6 bases). The V gene's germline CDR1 is MNHEY and CDR2 SVGAGI. Trimming pared 5 bases from V and 7 bases from J, leaving 18 bases between. The CDR3 is 15 residues long. The CDR3 sequence: CASSRLGTEGNEQFF. CDR3 in DNA: TGTGCCAGCAGTCGACTGGGGACGGAGGGTAATGAGCAGTTCTTC.

This rearrangement joins TRBV27 to TRBJ2-3, with 8 bases aligning to TRBD2. J gave up 1 base and V 4 bases, and 7 bases lay outside the gene matches. In germline, CDR1 is MNHEY, CDR2 SMNVEV (reference sequence). CDR3 size: 16 residues. The CDR3 coding sequence is TGTGCCAGCAGTTCCCCGGGACTAGGAGGCACAGATACGCAGTATTTT. Its protein product is CASSSPGLGGTDTQYF.

V and J are TRBV19 and TRBJ2-2; D gene ambiguous. There are 11 residues in the CDR3. Germline CDR1 and CDR2: LNHDA and SQIVND (reference sequence). The ends were cut back, 8 bases at V and 6 bases at J, with 7 bases in the middle. The CDR3 loop reads CASAAPGELFF. CDR3 DNA: TGTGCCAGTGCCGCGCCCGGGGAGCTGTTTTTT.

The chain couples TRBV28 to TRBJ2-1, with 12 bases fitting TRBD2. Germline loops: CDR1 MDHEN, CDR2 SYDVKM. V lost 6 bases to trimming and J lost 6 bases; unmatched junction nucleotides: 6. The CDR3 has 15 residues. CDR3 bases: TGTGCCAGCAGGCCTAGCGGGAGGGCCCCCAATGAGCAGTTCTTC. Encoded protein: CASRPSGRAPNEQFF.

This clone has just a few counts. This sequence joins TRBV2 and TRBJ1-5, with 7 bases fitting TRBD1. V shed 6 bases, J shed 4 bases, and the junction held 9 bases outside the gene matches. Per the germline V gene, CDR1 is SNHLY and CDR2 is FYNNEI. This CDR3 comprises 15 residues. CDR3 protein: CASRKQGNGNQPQHF. The CDR3 DNA reads as TGTGCCAGCAGAAAACAGGGGAACGGGAATCAGCCCCAGCATTTT.

The chain carries TRBV7-8 and TRBJ2-2; D possibly corresponds to TRBD1 (7 bases). The CDR3 extends over 16 amino acids. Trimming took off 3 bases at V and 0 bases at J, with 11 bases between the two ends. Germline lookup yields CDR1 SGHVS and CDR2 FQNEAQ. The CDR3 here is CASSFSGGTNTGELFF. The CDR3 DNA follows: TGTGCCAGCAGCTTCTCAGGGGGGACGAACACCGGGGAGCTGTTTTTT.

The V call is TRBV12-3 or TRBV12-4, the J call TRBJ1-1; the match to TRBD1 covers 9 bases. V was pared by 4 bases and J by 8 bases, with 5 bases of the junction left unmatched. This CDR3 comprises 13 residues. The CDR3, as DNA: TGTGCCAGCAGTTCGGGACAGGGTCTAGAAGCTTTCTTT. Translation: CASSSGQGLEAFF.

The rearrangement joins TRBV2 to TRBJ2-7; D perhaps matches TRBD2 (6 bases). Deletions cut 7 bases from V and 4 bases from J, with 17 bases between. The CDR3 totals 14 residues. Per germline, CDR1 SNHLY and CDR2 FYNNEI. CDR3 nucleotides: TGTGCCAGCACAGGCGGGGCCAACCTGTACGAGCAGTACTTC. Its protein is CASTGGANLYEQYF.

The CDR3, as DNA: TGCAGCGTTGAAACAGGGTACGATGGCTACACCTTC. Residues: CSVETGYDGYTF. The rearrangement joins TRBV29-1 to TRBJ1-2, with a tentative D call TRBD1 (6 bases). This CDR3 has 12 residues. V lost 2 bases and J 6 bases, leaving 10 bases between the germline ends. Germline CDR1 is SQVTM and CDR2 is ANQGSEA.

This chain links TRBV7-2 with TRBJ2-7, with 11 bases aligning to TRBD1. The CDR3 loop spans 17 amino acids. Losses at the gene ends were 5 bases for V and 7 bases for J; bases not matched to a gene: 16. Germline V gives CDR1 SGHTA, CDR2 FQGNSA. The CDR3 DNA follows: TGTGCCAGCAGCGGTAAAACCGGGACAGGGGGTTTGCGGGAGCAGTACTTC. Translating it yields CASSGKTGTGGLREQYF.

V gene TRBV18 combines with J gene TRBJ2-5; no reliable D call. The germline V and J ends were trimmed by 3 bases and 4 bases, with 12 bases remaining between them. The CDR3 runs 14 residues. Germline values: CDR1 KGHSH, CDR2 LQKENI. The CDR3 here is CASSPSGPGETQYF. CDR3 DNA: TGTGCCAGCTCACCCTCGGGTCCCGGAGAGACCCAGTACTTC.